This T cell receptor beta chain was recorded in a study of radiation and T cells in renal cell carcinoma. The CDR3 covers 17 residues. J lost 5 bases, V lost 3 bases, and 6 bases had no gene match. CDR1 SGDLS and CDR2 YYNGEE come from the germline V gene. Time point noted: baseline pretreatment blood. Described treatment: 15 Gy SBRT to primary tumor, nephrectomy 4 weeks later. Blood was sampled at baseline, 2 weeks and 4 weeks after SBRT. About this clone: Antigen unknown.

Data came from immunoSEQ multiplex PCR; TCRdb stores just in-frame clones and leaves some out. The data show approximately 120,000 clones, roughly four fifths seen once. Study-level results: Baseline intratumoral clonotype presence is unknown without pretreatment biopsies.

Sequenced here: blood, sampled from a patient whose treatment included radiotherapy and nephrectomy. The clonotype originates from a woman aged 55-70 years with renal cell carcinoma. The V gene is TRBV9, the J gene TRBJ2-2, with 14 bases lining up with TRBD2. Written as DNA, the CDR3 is TGTGCCAGCAGCGCCGGGACTAGCGGGAGAGAGACCGGGGAGCTGTTTTTT. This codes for CASSAGTSGRETGELFF.